This is a list of T cell receptor beta chains from one sample in a study of response to subunit inactivated influenza vaccine. MiXCR, run by TCRdb on the RT-PCR reads, gives a single entry per CDR3 protein. The sample lists almost 600,000 distinct CDR3 sequences, approximately 15% seen once, with around 10% in the top ten. The material sequenced was PBMCs from blood, taken roughly 12 days after vaccination. These TCRs come from a man in his fifties who received an inactivated influenza vaccine. CDR3s include the opening cysteine and the closing phenylalanine or tryptophan. D genes are given only for firm matches. Some rows have no size entry. The others give once, few or many, or a class for an expanded clone.

abundance: few
len: 16
d_gene: .
v_gene: TRBV4-2
j_gene: TRBJ2-3
CDR3aa: CASSQEDKGGKDTQYF
CDR3nt: TGTGCCAGCAGCCAAGAGGACAAGGGGGGGAAAGATACGCAGTATTTT

abundance: .
len: 15
d_gene: .
v_gene: TRBV24-1
j_gene: TRBJ2-1
CDR3aa: CATSDFRQGYNEQFF
CDR3nt: TGTGCCACCAGTGATTTTAGGCAGGGTTACAATGAGCAGTTCTTC

abundance: .
len: 12
d_gene: .
v_gene: TRBV7-9
j_gene: TRBJ1-1
CDR3aa: CASSSGETEAFF
CDR3nt: TGTGCCAGCAGCTCCGGGGAGACTGAAGCTTTCTTT

abundance: few
len: 16
d_gene: .
v_gene: TRBV7-2
j_gene: TRBJ1-2
CDR3aa: CASSLRGGRANYGYTF
CDR3nt: TGTGCCAGCAGCTTACGGGGGGGGAGAGCTAACTATGGCTACACCTTC

abundance: few
len: 16
d_gene: TRBD2
v_gene: TRBV6-2/TRBV6-3
j_gene: TRBJ2-1
CDR3aa: CASSLGLAGGQSEQFF
CDR3nt: TGTGCCAGCAGTCTGGGACTAGCGGGGGGGCAAAGTGAGCAGTTCTTC

abundance: .
len: 16
d_gene: .
v_gene: TRBV7-2
j_gene: TRBJ2-3
CDR3aa: CASSLAKGISTDTQYF
CDR3nt: TGTGCCAGCAGCTTAGCGAAGGGAATAAGCACAGATACGCAGTATTTT

abundance: few
len: 12
d_gene: .
v_gene: TRBV20-1
j_gene: TRBJ1-2
CDR3aa: CSARDAHFGYTF
CDR3nt: TGCAGTGCTAGAGATGCCCATTTTGGCTACACCTTC

abundance: .
len: 16
d_gene: .
v_gene: TRBV20-1
j_gene: TRBJ2-5
CDR3aa: CSARSGASGYQETQYF
CDR3nt: TGCAGTGCTAGATCCGGGGCTAGTGGGTACCAAGAGACCCAGTACTTC

abundance: .
len: 12
d_gene: TRBD1
v_gene: TRBV29-1
j_gene: TRBJ1-1
CDR3aa: CSVQQGVTEAFF
CDR3nt: TGCAGCGTTCAGCAGGGGGTAACTGAAGCTTTCTTT

abundance: .
len: 13
d_gene: .
v_gene: TRBV5-1
j_gene: TRBJ2-5
CDR3aa: CACSRTAEETQYF
CDR3nt: TGCGCCTGTTCGCGGACAGCCGAAGAGACCCAGTACTTC

abundance: .
len: 16
d_gene: .
v_gene: TRBV20-1
j_gene: TRBJ2-3
CDR3aa: CSARPTGQSLADTQYF
CDR3nt: TGCAGTGCTAGACCTACGGGTCAGTCTTTGGCAGATACGCAGTATTTT

abundance: few
len: 13
d_gene: TRBD1
v_gene: TRBV6-1
j_gene: TRBJ2-1
CDR3aa: CASNLRQGSEQFF
CDR3nt: TGTGCCAGCAACTTACGACAGGGGAGCGAGCAGTTCTTC

abundance: .
len: 18
d_gene: .
v_gene: TRBV7-5
j_gene: TRBJ1-2
CDR3aa: CISVSEAQPGPRNYGYTF
CDR3nt: .

abundance: few
len: 19
d_gene: .
v_gene: TRBV25-1
j_gene: TRBJ2-6
CDR3aa: CASRGGITGRDSGANVLTF
CDR3nt: TGTGCCAGCAGGGGCGGGATAACAGGGAGGGACTCTGGGGCCAACGTCCTGACTTTC

abundance: .
len: 21
d_gene: .
v_gene: TRBV12-1
j_gene: TRBJ1-1
CDR3aa: CASSFCDCGTGAGKGNTEAFF
CDR3nt: TGTGCCAGCAGCTTTTGTGATTGCGGGACAGGTGCAGGGAAGGGGAACACTGAAGCTTTCTTT

abundance: few
len: 14
d_gene: .
v_gene: TRBV7-9
j_gene: TRBJ2-3
CDR3aa: CASSSGTAKDTQYF
CDR3nt: TGTGCCAGCAGCAGCGGGACAGCAAAGGATACGCAGTATTTT

abundance: .
len: 13
d_gene: .
v_gene: TRBV7-9
j_gene: TRBJ2-1
CDR3aa: CASSPPDRGEQFF
CDR3nt: TGTGCCAGCAGCCCTCCGGACCGGGGGGAGCAGTTCTTC

abundance: few
len: 16
d_gene: TRBD2
v_gene: TRBV10-3
j_gene: TRBJ2-1
CDR3aa: CAISERGGLAGNEQFF
CDR3nt: TGTGCCATCAGTGAGCGGGGAGGACTAGCGGGCAATGAGCAGTTCTTC

abundance: few
len: 16
d_gene: TRBD1
v_gene: TRBV20-1
j_gene: TRBJ1-3
CDR3aa: CSATTGGQGSGNTIYF
CDR3nt: TGCAGTGCTACGACGGGAGGACAGGGCTCTGGAAACACCATATATTTT

abundance: .
len: 15
d_gene: .
v_gene: TRBV3-1
j_gene: TRBJ2-5
CDR3aa: CASSQDGPLQETQYF
CDR3nt: TGTGCCAGCAGCCAAGATGGACCACTCCAAGAGACCCAGTACTTC

abundance: few
len: 15
d_gene: .
v_gene: TRBV15
j_gene: TRBJ2-7
CDR3aa: CATSRDGGSSYEQYF
CDR3nt: TGTGCCACCAGCAGAGACGGGGGCAGCTCCTACGAGCAGTACTTC